Presented here are 16 T cell receptor beta chains from one specimen sequenced in a study of blood T cell repertoires in COVID-19. The assay was immunoSEQ multiplex PCR, and TCRdb's table has in-frame clones only and misses some. Of 400,000 or so clones detected, around 89% appear once; the ten largest clones hold 1.5% to 1.9%. Sequenced material: peripheral blood. These TCRs come from a woman in her thirties or forties with COVID-19, enrolled during active disease.

J is TRBJ1-2 and V is TRBV9, with a weak D call TRBD1 (5 bases). The CDR3 runs to 13 residues. Trimming left V 3 bases short and J 8 bases short, with 14 bases between. Per germline, CDR1 SGDLS and CDR2 YYNGEE. CDR3 DNA: TGTGCCAGCAGCGCCGGGGGTCTGGGGGGCTACACCTTC. It is translated as CASSAGGLGGYTF.

The gene calls are TRBV5-1 and TRBJ1-2; D is unclear. Trimming took off 4 bases at V and 4 bases at J, with 20 bases between the two ends. Germline-derived CDR1 and CDR2 are SGHRS and YFSETQ. The CDR3 has 16 amino acids. The CDR3 here is CASSPHLAGFGYGYTF. For the CDR3, the DNA is TGCGCCAGCAGCCCCCACCTTGCGGGGTTCGGCTATGGCTACACCTTC.

The chain couples TRBV5-1 to TRBJ1-2; D gene uncertain. The CDR3 covers 15 residues. V was cut by 4 bases and J by 1 base, with 14 bases left in between. The germline V gene has CDR1 SGHRS and CDR2 YFSETQ. CDR3 nucleotide sequence: TGCGCCAGCAGCCCAGCCGGAGTTTATAACTATGGCTACACCTTC. Protein: CASSPAGVYNYGYTF.

The V and J genes are TRBV7-2 and TRBJ1-6, with unresolved D. Trimming cost V 9 bases and J 6 bases, with 15 bases left between them. The CDR3 contains 14 residues. Germline V gene lookup returns CDR1 SGHTA and CDR2 FQGNSA. CDR3 coding DNA: TGTGCCAGTATTCGAGAGGTCCCTAATTCACCCCTCCACTTT. This codes for CASIREVPNSPLHF.

This clone turned up a few times. The rearrangement joins TRBV5-1 to TRBJ1-4; D gene ambiguous. Per germline, CDR1 SGHRS and CDR2 YFSETQ. Trimming took 2 bases from V and 0 from J, leaving 8 bases between them. The CDR3 is made up of 15 amino acids. The CDR3 is CASSFGSATNEKLFF. The CDR3 coding sequence is TGCGCCAGCAGCTTTGGCAGTGCAACTAATGAAAAACTGTTTTTT.

The chain links TRBV5-1 to TRBJ2-2; TRBD1 is a possible D gene (6 bases). The germline V gene has CDR1 SGHRS and CDR2 YFSETQ. The V and J ends lost 2 bases and 6 bases respectively, with 11 bases between them. The CDR3 runs to 14 residues. CDR3 loop: CASSLVRGPGELFF. The DNA of the CDR3 is TGCGCCAGCAGCTTAGTCAGGGGCCCCGGGGAGCTGTTTTTT.

The chain carries TRBV6-6 and TRBJ2-7; D may be TRBD1 (6 bases). This CDR3 region has 11 residues. The germline V gene has CDR1 MNHNY and CDR2 SVGAGI (reference sequence). V dropped 6 bases and J dropped 7 bases, with 10 bases sitting between them. The CDR3, as DNA: TGTGCCAGCAGGGCCCAGGGGGAGCAGTACTTC. Protein product: CASRAQGEQYF.

The rearrangement joins TRBV4-3 to TRBJ2-3; no definite D call. CDR1 and CDR2 from the germline V gene are LGHNA and YSLEER. V was pared by 1 base and J by 2 bases, with 13 bases between. The CDR3 covers 16 residues. In DNA form, the CDR3 reads TGCGCCAGCAGCCAAGCCACCGGGTTCCTCACAGATACGCAGTATTTT. It yields the protein CASSQATGFLTDTQYF.

The chain recombines TRBV24-1 with TRBJ2-7; 8 bases are a match to TRBD1. Germline assignment: CDR1 KGHDR and CDR2 SFDVKD. This CDR3 region has 15 residues. V trimming: 9 bases; J trimming: 6 bases; junction bases outside the gene matches: 15. CDR3 sequence (DNA): TGTGCCACCTATATGTATGAGGACAGGGAGGCCGAGCAGTACTTC. Encoded protein: CATYMYEDREAEQYF.

The count of this clone is one. The chain couples TRBV29-1 to TRBJ2-2, with TRBD2 matching over 11 bases. V dropped 6 bases and J dropped 1; count of bases not matched to a gene: 7. Looked up from germline, CDR1 is SQVTM and CDR2 is ANQGSEA. The CDR3 has 16 residues. The CDR3 loop is CSVQGLAGGNTGELFF. The CDR3 bases are TGCAGCGTCCAAGGACTAGCGGGCGGGAACACCGGGGAGCTGTTTTTT.

A single count supports this clone. The V gene is TRBV14, the J gene TRBJ2-7; 8 bases are a match to TRBD1. CDR3 length: 13 amino acids. Germline CDR1 reads SGHDN; CDR2 reads FVKESK. V dropped 1 base and J dropped 6; count of bases not matched to a gene: 2. CDR3 region: CASSQGDRGEQYF. The CDR3 nucleotides read TGTGCCAGCAGCCAAGGCGACAGGGGCGAGCAGTACTTC.

V is TRBV4-1 and J is TRBJ2-2; 7 bases fit TRBD1. The CDR3 runs 16 residues. Trimming at V came to 3 bases and at J to 0 bases, leaving 4 bases not matched to a gene. In germline, CDR1 is MGHRA, CDR2 YSYEKL. DNA for the CDR3: TGCGCCAGCAGCCAGACCGGGACAGCGAACACCGGGGAGCTGTTTTTT. Amino acids: CASSQTGTANTGELFF.

The chain is built from TRBV4-2 and TRBJ2-7; D gene unclear. Per germline, CDR1 LGHNA and CDR2 YNFKEQ. The CDR3 extends over 15 amino acids. V was clipped by 1 base and J by 0 bases, with 10 bases between them. The CDR3 here is CASSQVFDISYEQYF. CDR3 DNA sequence: TGTGCCAGCAGCCAAGTTTTTGACATCTCCTACGAGCAGTACTTC.

This clone was counted a few times. V usage is TRBV6-5 and J usage is TRBJ1-1; D possibly corresponds to TRBD1 (6 bases). The germline CDR1 and CDR2 sequences are MNHEY and SVGAGI. Trimming left V 2 bases short and J 3 bases short, with 13 bases between. This CDR3 contains 15 residues. This CDR3 is CASSYRAGGYTEAFF. In nucleotides, the CDR3 is TGTGCCAGCAGTTACCGGGCGGGGGGCTACACTGAAGCTTTCTTT.

The chain carries TRBV7-3 and TRBJ2-1; 7 positions match TRBD2. The CDR3 runs 17 residues. V was pared by 5 bases and J by 3 bases, with 13 bases of the junction left unmatched. Germline V gene sequence: CDR1 SGHTA, CDR2 FQGTGA. CDR3 sequence reads: CASSPLGGGTLYNEQFF. The CDR3 DNA is TGTGCCAGCAGCCCGCTCGGGGGAGGGACGCTCTACAATGAGCAGTTCTTC.

V and J are TRBV7-9 and TRBJ1-4; 7 bases are shared with TRBD1. Germline values: CDR1 SEHNR, CDR2 FQNEAQ (reference sequence). This CDR3 is 14 amino acids long. V gave up 4 bases and J gave up 8 bases; unmatched junction bases: 7. Written as DNA, the CDR3 is TGTGCCAGCAGCTGGGACAGAGTCGGCGAAAAACTGTTTTTT. Amino acids: CASSWDRVGEKLFF.